A single sample is the source of the 4 T cell receptor beta chains below, sequenced in a study of beta chain features in type 1 diabetes. Every bit of the isolated RNA underwent reverse transcription, so sequencing read expressed TCRB transcripts. The assay was immunoSEQ multiplex PCR, and TCRdb's table has in-frame clones only and misses some. The sample lists 150,000 to 180,000 clones; about 8.1% were seen once. Material: central memory CD4+ T cells from blood. Receptors originate from a young man in good health.

There are a few counts of this clone. The chain combines TRBV7-8 with TRBJ2-2, with unresolved D. The CDR3 runs 12 residues. The V gene's germline CDR1 is SGHVS and CDR2 FQNEAQ. Trimming pared 3 bases from V and 7 bases from J, leaving 6 bases between. In DNA form, the CDR3 reads TGTGCCAGCAGCTTTCAGTACGGGGAGCTGTTTTTT. This sequence encodes CASSFQYGELFF.

This clone was detected a few times. J is TRBJ1-5 and V is TRBV10-3; D is possibly TRBD1 (5 bases). The germline CDR1 and CDR2 sequences are ENHRY and SYGVKD. Trimming stripped 2 bases from V and 1 base from J, with 9 bases between. CDR3 length equals 15 residues. This CDR3 is CAISEGAASNQPQHF. The DNA for the CDR3 is TGTGCCATCAGTGAGGGGGCCGCGAGCAATCAGCCCCAGCATTTT.

The V and J genes are TRBV18 and TRBJ2-7; D may be TRBD2 (6 bases). V shed 0 bases and J shed 5 bases, with 14 bases lying between them. Per the germline V gene, CDR1 is KGHSH and CDR2 is LQKENI. The CDR3 is 15 residues long. CDR3 loop: CASSPPIRDLNEQYF. CDR3 sequence (DNA): TGTGCCAGCTCACCACCGATTAGGGACTTGAACGAGCAGTACTTC.

The CDR3 DNA reads TGTGCCAGCAGCCTTGTTCATGGCAGGGGGGAGGACGAGCAGTACTTC. Its translation: CASSLVHGRGEDEQYF. This chain connects TRBV14 to TRBJ2-7, with D possibly being TRBD1 (7 bases). Trimming took off 4 bases at V and 5 bases at J, with 21 bases between the two ends. Germline loops: CDR1 SGHDN, CDR2 FVKESK. This CDR3 has 16 amino acids.